This T cell receptor (beta chain) was retrieved from a study of blood T cell repertoires in COVID-19. Looking at the study overall: Samples taken during acute and convalescent COVID-19 were collected in the United States, Italy and Spain. T cells, B-cell-depleted T cells, or PBMCs provided the cDNA or gDNA that served as material.

This clone was counted between two and nine times. As handled by the study authors: Reference gene primers were amplified, and this amplification served to estimate nucleated cell counts. The table came from immunoSEQ multiplex PCR; TCRdb's copy has only in-frame clones and leaves some out. The DNA gave D and trimming, while V, J and clone size come from that table. The table includes roughly 63,000 clones, 74% detected once. The CDR3 spans 18 residues. The junction had 8 bases not matched to a gene; V was cut back by 5 bases and J by 0 bases. Looked up from germline, CDR1 is KGHSH and CDR2 is LQKENI.

The rearrangement joins TRBV18 to TRBJ2-6; the match to TRBD1 covers 9 bases. This receptor was taken from an elderly woman with acute or convalescent COVID-19. The source material was peripheral blood. CDR3 bases: TGTGCCAGCTCATCCGGGGACAGGGTTGGCTCTGGGGCCAACGTCCTGACTTTC. Translation gives CASSSGDRVGSGANVLTF.